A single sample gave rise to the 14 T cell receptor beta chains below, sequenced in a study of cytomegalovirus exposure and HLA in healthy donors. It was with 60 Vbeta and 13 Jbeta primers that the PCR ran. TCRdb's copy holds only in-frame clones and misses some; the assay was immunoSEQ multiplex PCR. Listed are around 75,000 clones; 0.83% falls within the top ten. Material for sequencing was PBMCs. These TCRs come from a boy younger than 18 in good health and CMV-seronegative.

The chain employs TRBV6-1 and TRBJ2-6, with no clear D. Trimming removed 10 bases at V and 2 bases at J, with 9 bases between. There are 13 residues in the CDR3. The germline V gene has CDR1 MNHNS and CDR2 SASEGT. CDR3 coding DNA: TGTGCCACCAAACTCGCTGGGGCCAACGTCCTGACTTTC. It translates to CATKLAGANVLTF.

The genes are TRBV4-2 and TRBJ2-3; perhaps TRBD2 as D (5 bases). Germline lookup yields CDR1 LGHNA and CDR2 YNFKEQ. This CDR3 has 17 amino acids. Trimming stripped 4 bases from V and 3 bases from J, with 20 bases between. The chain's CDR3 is CASSLLKQTTGTDTQYF. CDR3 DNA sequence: TGTGCCAGCAGCCTATTGAAACAGACAACGGGGACAGATACGCAGTATTTT.

CDR3: CATSRGSRGVYEQYF. In nucleotides, the CDR3 is TGTGCCACCAGCAGAGGGAGCCGGGGGGTCTACGAGCAGTACTTC. The chain couples TRBV15 to TRBJ2-7, with TRBD2 matching over 7 bases. Germline lookup yields CDR1 LNHNV and CDR2 YYDKDF (reference sequence). V was clipped by 1 base and J by 3 bases; unmatched bases: 6. CDR3 length: 15 amino acids.

CDR3 nucleotide sequence: TGTGCCAGCAGCTTAAGAGCCCCTACAACTAATGAAAAACTGTTTTTT. Amino acids: CASSLRAPTTNEKLFF. This sequence joins TRBV7-6 and TRBJ1-4; D is unclear. Germline CDR1 is SGHVS and CDR2 is FNYEAQ. V dropped 2 bases and J dropped 0 bases, with 10 bases sitting between them. The CDR3 is 16 amino acids.

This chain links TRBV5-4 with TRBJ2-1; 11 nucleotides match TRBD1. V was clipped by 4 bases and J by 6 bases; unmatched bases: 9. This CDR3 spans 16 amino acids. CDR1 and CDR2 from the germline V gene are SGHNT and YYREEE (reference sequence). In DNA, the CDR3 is TGTGCCAGCAGCCCGCCTGGGGACAGGGGGGGCAATGAGCAGTTCTTC. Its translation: CASSPPGDRGGNEQFF.

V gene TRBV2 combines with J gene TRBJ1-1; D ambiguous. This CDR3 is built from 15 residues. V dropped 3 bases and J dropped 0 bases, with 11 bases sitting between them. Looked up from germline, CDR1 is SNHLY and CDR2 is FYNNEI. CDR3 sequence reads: CASSDNPGMNTEAFF. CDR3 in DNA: TGTGCCAGCAGTGATAACCCCGGGATGAACACTGAAGCTTTCTTT.

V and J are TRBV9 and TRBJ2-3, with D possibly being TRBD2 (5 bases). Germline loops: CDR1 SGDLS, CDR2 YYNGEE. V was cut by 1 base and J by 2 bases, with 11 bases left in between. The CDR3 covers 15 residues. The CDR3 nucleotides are TGTGCCAGCAGCGTAAGGGAGAGGCACACAGATACGCAGTATTTT. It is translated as CASSVRERHTDTQYF.

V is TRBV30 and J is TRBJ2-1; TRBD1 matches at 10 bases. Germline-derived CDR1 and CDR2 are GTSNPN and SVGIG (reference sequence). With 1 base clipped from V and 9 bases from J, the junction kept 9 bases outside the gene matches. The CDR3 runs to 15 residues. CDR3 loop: CAWSEMGQGISEQFF. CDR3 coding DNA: TGTGCCTGGAGTGAAATGGGACAGGGGATTAGTGAGCAGTTCTTC.

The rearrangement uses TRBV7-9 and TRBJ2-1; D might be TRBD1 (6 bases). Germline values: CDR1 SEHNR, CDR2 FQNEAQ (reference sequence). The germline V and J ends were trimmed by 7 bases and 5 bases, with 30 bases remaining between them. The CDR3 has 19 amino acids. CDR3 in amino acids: CASNEGELAGFLRNNEQFF. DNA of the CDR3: TGTGCCAGCAACGAGGGGGAGCTAGCCGGGTTTCTGAGAAACAATGAGCAGTTCTTC.

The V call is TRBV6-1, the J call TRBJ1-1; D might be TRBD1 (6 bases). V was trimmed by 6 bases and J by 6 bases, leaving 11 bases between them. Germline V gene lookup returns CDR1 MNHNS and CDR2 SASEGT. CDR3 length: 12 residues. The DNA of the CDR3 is TGTGCCAGCAGCCCCACAGGGTCTGAAGCTTTCTTT. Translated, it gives CASSPTGSEAFF.

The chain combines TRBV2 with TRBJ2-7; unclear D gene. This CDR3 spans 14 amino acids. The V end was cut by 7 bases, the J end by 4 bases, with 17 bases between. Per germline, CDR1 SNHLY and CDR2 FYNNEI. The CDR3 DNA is TGTGCCAGCAAGAAAGAATTGGCTAGATACGAGCAGTACTTC. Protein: CASKKELARYEQYF.

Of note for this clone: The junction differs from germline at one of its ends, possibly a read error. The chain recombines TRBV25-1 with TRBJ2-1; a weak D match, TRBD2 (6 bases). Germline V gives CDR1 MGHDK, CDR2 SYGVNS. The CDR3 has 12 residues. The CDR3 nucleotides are TGCGCCACGGGAGCGGGCTACAATGAGCAGTTCTTC. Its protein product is CATGAGYNEQFF.

As DNA, the CDR3 is TGCGCCAGCAGCTTGGTTAGCGAGACCTATAACTATGGCTACACCTTC. It codes for CASSLVSETYNYGYTF. The chain links TRBV5-1 to TRBJ1-2; no clear D gene. Germline assignment: CDR1 SGHRS and CDR2 YFSETQ. The germline V and J ends were trimmed by 0 bases and 1 base, with 13 bases remaining between them. The CDR3 sequence is 16 residues long.

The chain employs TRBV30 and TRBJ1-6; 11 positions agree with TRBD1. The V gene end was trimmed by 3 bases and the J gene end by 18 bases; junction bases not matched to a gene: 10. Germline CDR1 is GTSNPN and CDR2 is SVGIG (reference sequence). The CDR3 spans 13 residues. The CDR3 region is CAWSASGTGGPHF. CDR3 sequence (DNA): TGTGCCTGGAGCGCCTCCGGGACAGGGGGTCCCCACTTT.